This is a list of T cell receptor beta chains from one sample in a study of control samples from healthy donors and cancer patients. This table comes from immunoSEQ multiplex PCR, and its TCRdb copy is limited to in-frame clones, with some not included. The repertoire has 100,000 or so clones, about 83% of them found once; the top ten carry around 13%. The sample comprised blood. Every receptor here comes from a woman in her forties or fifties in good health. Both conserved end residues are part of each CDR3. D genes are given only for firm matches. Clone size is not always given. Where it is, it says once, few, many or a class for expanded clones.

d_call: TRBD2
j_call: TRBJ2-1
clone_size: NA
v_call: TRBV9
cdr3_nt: TGTGCCAGCAGCGTACAAGCGGGGGGATTCAATGAGCAGTTCTTC
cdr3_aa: CASSVQAGGFNEQFF

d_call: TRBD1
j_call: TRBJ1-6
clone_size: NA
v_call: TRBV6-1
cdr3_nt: TGTGCCAGCAGTGGGACAGGGGGCCCGTCCTATAATTCACCCCTCCACTTT
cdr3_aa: CASSGTGGPSYNSPLHF

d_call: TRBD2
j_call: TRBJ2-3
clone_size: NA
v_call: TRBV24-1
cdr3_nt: TGTGCCACCAGTGATTTGACCCTAGCGGGAGTAGATACGCAGTATTTT
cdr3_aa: CATSDLTLAGVDTQYF

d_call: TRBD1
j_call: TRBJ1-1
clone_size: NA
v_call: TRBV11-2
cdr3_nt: TGTGCCAGCAGCCAGATGGGACAGATGAACACTGAAGCTTTCTTT
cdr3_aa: CASSQMGQMNTEAFF

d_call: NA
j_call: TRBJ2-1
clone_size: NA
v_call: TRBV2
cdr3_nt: TGTGCCAGCACCTCCTACAATGAGCAGTTCTTC
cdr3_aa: CASTSYNEQFF

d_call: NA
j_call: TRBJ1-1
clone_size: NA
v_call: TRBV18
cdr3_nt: TGTGCCAGCTCACCGGGCCGGGACACCCAAGCTTTCTTT
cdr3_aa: CASSPGRDTQAFF

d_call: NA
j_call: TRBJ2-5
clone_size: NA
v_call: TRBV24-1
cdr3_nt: TGTGCCACCAGTGCCCCTGGCGCGGGAGAGACCCAGTACTTC
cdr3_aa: CATSAPGAGETQYF

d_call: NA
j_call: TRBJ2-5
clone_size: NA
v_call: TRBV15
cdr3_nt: TGTGCCACCAGCAGAGAGGCCACCCCACAAGAGACCCAGTACTTC
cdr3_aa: CATSREATPQETQYF

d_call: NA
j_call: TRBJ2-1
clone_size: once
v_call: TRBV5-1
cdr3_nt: TGCGCCAGCAGCGGCGCGACCAATGAGCAGTTCTTC
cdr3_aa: CASSGATNEQFF

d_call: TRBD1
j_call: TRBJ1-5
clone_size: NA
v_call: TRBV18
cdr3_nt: TGTGCCAGCTCCTCTGAGACAGGGTCCAATCAGCCCCAGCATTTT
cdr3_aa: CASSSETGSNQPQHF

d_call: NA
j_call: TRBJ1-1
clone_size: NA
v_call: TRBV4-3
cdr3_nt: TGCGCCAGCAGCCAAGATGGGGGTAGGAATGAAGCTTTCTTT
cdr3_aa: CASSQDGGRNEAFF

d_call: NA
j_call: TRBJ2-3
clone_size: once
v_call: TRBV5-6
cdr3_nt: TGTGCCAGCAGCCGCGCACGGGCCGCAGATACGCAGTATTTT
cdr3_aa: CASSRARAADTQYF

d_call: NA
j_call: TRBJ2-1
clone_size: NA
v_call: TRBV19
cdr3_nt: TGTGCCAGTAGTATAGATCGGGACCGATACAATGAGCAGTTCTTC
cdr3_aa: CASSIDRDRYNEQFF

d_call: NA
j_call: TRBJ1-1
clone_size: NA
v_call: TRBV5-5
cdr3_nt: TGTGCCAGCAGCTTGGGAGCAGCAAACACTGAAGCTTTCTTT
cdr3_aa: CASSLGAANTEAFF

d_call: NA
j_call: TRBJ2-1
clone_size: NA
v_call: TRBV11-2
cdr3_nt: TGTGCCAGCAGCTTAGTTCGGGTATACAATGAGCAGTTCTTC
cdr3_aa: CASSLVRVYNEQFF

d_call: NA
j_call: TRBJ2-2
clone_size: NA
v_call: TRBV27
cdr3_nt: TGTGCCAGCAGTTTATTGTTGCGAGACACCGGGGAGCTGTTTTTT
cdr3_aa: CASSLLLRDTGELFF

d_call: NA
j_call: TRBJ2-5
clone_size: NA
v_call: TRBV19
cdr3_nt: TGTGCCAGTAGTTCAGCGGCCCAAGAGACCCAGTACTTC
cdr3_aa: CASSSAAQETQYF

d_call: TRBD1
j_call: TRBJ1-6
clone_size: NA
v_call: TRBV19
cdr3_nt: TGTGCCAGTAGGACAAGACAGGGGGCTTCCAATTCACCCCTCCACTTT
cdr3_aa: CASRTRQGASNSPLHF

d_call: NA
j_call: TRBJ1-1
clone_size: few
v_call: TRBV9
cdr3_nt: TGTGCCAGCAGCCCCCGGTTAAGTTCTAAGGGCGATGAAGCTTTCTTT
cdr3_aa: CASSPRLSSKGDEAFF

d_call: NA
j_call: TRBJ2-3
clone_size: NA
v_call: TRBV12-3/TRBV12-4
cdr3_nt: TGTGCCAGCAGTCTCCGGGGGATGGGTACGCAGTATTTT
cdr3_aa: CASSLRGMGTQYF

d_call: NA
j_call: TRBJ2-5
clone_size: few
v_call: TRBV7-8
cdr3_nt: TGTGCCAGCAGCTTAGTAACCGGGACCCAGTACTTC
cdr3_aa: CASSLVTGTQYF

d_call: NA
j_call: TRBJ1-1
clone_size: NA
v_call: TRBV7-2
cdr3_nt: TGTGCCAGCAGCTTAGACGTTCAGGTTACTGAAGCTTTCTTT
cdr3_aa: CASSLDVQVTEAFF

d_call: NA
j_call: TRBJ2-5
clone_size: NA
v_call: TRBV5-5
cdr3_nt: TGTGCCAGCAGCTTGGGACCGGGAATTCAAGAGACCCAGTACTTC
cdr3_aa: CASSLGPGIQETQYF

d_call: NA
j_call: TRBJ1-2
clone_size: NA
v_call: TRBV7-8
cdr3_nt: TGTGCCAGCAGCCTTATTACCTCGTATGGCTACACCTTC
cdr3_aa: CASSLITSYGYTF

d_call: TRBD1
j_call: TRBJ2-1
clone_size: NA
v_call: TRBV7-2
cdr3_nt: TGTGCCAGCAGCGCGCAGACAGGGTTTGAGTTCTTC
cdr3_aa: CASSAQTGFEFF

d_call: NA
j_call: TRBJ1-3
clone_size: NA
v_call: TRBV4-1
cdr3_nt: TGCGCCAGCAGCCAAGATCAAAACAGTGTGGGAAACACCATATATTTT
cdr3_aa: CASSQDQNSVGNTIYF

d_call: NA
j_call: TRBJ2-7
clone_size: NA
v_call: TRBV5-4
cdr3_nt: TGTGCCAGCAGCCGTGCAGGGAATGGCTACGAGCAGTACTTC
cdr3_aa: CASSRAGNGYEQYF

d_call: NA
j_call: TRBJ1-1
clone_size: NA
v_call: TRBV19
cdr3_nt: TGTGCCAGTACTCGGGAGCGGAACACTGAAGCTTTCTTT
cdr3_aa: CASTRERNTEAFF

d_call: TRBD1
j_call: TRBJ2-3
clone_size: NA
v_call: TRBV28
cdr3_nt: TGTGCCAGCAGCCCGGGACAGGGCACATATACGCAGTATTTT
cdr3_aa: CASSPGQGTYTQYF

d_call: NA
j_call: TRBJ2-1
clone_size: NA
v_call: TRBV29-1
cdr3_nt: TGCAGCGCCGCTAGGGGGGCTAGCGGAGCGAATGAGCAGTTCTTC
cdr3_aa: CSAARGASGANEQFF

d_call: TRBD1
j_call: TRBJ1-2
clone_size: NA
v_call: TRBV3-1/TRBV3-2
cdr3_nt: TGTGCCAGCAGCCAAGATGCAGGGGGCTACTATGGCTACACCTTC
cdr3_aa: CASSQDAGGYYGYTF

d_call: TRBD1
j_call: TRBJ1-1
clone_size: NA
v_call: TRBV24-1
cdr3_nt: TGTGCCACCAGTGCCGCTGACAGGGTAGTTTTCTTT
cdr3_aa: CATSAADRVVFF

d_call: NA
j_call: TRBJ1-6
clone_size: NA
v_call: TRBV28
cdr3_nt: TGTGCCAGCAGACAGATTAATTCACCCCTCCACTTT
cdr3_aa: CASRQINSPLHF

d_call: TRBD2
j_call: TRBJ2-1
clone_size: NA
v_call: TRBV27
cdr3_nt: TGTGCCAGCAGTTTTTTGACTAGCGGGGCCGACAATGAGCAGTTCTTC
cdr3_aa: CASSFLTSGADNEQFF

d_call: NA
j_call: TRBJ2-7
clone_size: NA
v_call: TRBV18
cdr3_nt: TGTGCCAGCTCACCAAGGAGGTCCTACGAGCAGTACTTC
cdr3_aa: CASSPRRSYEQYF

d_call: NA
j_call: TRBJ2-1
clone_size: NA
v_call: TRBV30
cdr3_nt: TGTGCCTGGAGATCCATTTTGGCTCCGGTTGAGCAGTTCTTC
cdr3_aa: CAWRSILAPVEQFF

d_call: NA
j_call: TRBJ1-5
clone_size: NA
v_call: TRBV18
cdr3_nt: TGTGCCAGCTCACCTAATAATCAGCCCCAGCATTTT
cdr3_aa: CASSPNNQPQHF